A single sample is the source of the 20 T cell receptor beta chains below, sequenced in a study of T cells after yellow fever vaccination. TCRdb redid the calling of the 5' RACE reads with MiXCR, one entry per CDR3 protein. The sample holds nearly 350,000 distinct CDR3 sequences, 7% to 9% seen once. The sample consisted of PBMCs, taken approximately 47 days after the first yellow fever vaccination. The receptors were gathered from a man between 18 and 29 years old who received the YFV17D yellow fever vaccine.

This clonotype has more than one count but fewer than ten. V and J are TRBV12-3 or TRBV12-4 and TRBJ1-1; D possibly corresponds to TRBD1 (6 bases). Trimming took off 8 bases at V and 5 bases at J, with 18 bases between the two ends. The CDR3 covers 14 residues. Here the CDR3 reads CASHPGVLATEAFF. The CDR3 region has the DNA TGTGCCAGCCATCCAGGGGTTTTGGCGACTGAAGCTTTCTTT.

The J gene is TRBJ1-2, the V gene TRBV12-5; D may be TRBD1 (6 bases). The CDR3 sequence is 13 residues long. CDR1 is LGHNT, CDR2 FRNRAP, per germline. Trimming removed 0 bases at V and 8 bases at J, with 10 bases between. The CDR3 sequence is CASGLVTGRGYTF. In DNA form, the CDR3 reads TGTGCTAGTGGTTTGGTGACAGGACGCGGCTACACCTTC.

The genes are TRBV2 and TRBJ1-1; D possibly corresponds to TRBD1 (6 bases). Germline V CDR1 and CDR2: SNHLY, FYNNEI. The CDR3 spans 15 residues. With 2 bases removed from V and 1 base from J, the gap between germline ends came to 11 bases. The CDR3 spells CASSELGQSNTEAFF. CDR3 in DNA: TGTGCCAGCAGTGAACTTGGACAGTCGAACACTGAAGCTTTCTTT. The variable domain in full, with the rest retrieved from reference TRBV2 and TRBJ1-1, is EPEVTQTPSHQVTQMGQEVILRCVPISNHLYFYWYRQILGQKVEFLVSFYNNEISEKSEIFDDQFSVERPDGSNFTLKIRSTKLEDSAMYFCASSELGQSNTEAFFGQGTRLTVV.

In this sample, this clonotype turned up many times. The CDR3 bases are TGCGCCAGCAGCAAAACACAGGGGAACACTGAAGCTTTCTTT. Protein product: CASSKTQGNTEAFF. This chain joins TRBV5-1 and TRBJ1-1; a weak D match, TRBD1 (6 bases). The V gene lost 4 bases and the J gene lost 1 base, with 11 bases spanning the gap. The CDR3 consists of 14 residues. In germline, CDR1 is SGHRS, CDR2 YFSETQ.

This chain connects TRBV4-3 to TRBJ2-2; 11 positions agree with TRBD2. The V segment lost 0 bases and the J segment 9 bases; nucleotides outside the gene matches: 6. The germline gives CDR1 LGHNA, CDR2 YSLEER. The CDR3 is 16 amino acids. This chain's CDR3 is CASSQDFTSGGRELFF. The CDR3 DNA sequence: TGCGCCAGCAGCCAAGATTTCACTAGCGGGGGACGGGAGCTGTTTTTT.

A few counts support this clonotype. The chain is built from TRBV12-3 or TRBV12-4 and TRBJ2-5; D unclear. The CDR3 totals 14 residues. V was clipped by 3 bases and J by 1 base, with 9 bases between them. CDR3 protein: CASSFLLGQETQYF. The CDR3 DNA sequence: TGTGCCAGCAGTTTCCTCCTAGGCCAAGAGACCCAGTACTTC.

This clonotype was seen ten or more times. The chain couples TRBV28 to TRBJ2-3; 7 positions agree with TRBD1. The junction had 9 bases not matched to a gene; V was cut back by 6 bases and J by 3 bases. The CDR3 is 15 amino acids. CDR1 is MDHEN, CDR2 SYDVKM, per germline. CDR3 DNA sequence: TGTGCCAGCAGCGAGATACAGGGGAAGACAGATACGCAGTATTTT. This translates into CASSEIQGKTDTQYF.

V gene TRBV20-1 combines with J gene TRBJ1-2; D may be TRBD1 (6 bases). Trimming removed 7 bases at V and 5 bases at J, with 11 bases between. The CDR3 extends over 11 amino acids. Germline lookup yields CDR1 DFQATT and CDR2 SNEGSKA (reference sequence). The CDR3 DNA follows: TGCAGTGGAACAGGGACGTATGGCTACACCTTC. Protein: CSGTGTYGYTF.

The chain links TRBV6-1 to TRBJ1-5, with 9 bases fitting TRBD1. This CDR3 is 15 amino acids long. Germline CDR1 MNHNS, CDR2 SASEGT. V shed 6 bases and J 4 bases; nucleotides not matched to a gene: 7. The CDR3 loop is CASSLDRGWNQPQHF. In DNA, the CDR3 is TGTGCCAGCAGCCTCGACAGGGGGTGGAATCAGCCCCAGCATTTT.

The chain uses TRBV5-5 and TRBJ2-2, with TRBD1 matching 7 bases. Germline-derived CDR1 and CDR2 are SGHKS and YYEKEE (reference sequence). The CDR3 has 17 amino acids. J was trimmed by 3 bases and V by 4 bases; bases with no gene match: 12. For the CDR3, the DNA is TGTGCCAGCAGCACCATGCCACAGGGGCGATACACCGGGGAGCTGTTTTTT. Amino acids: CASSTMPQGRYTGELFF.

This clonotype was counted ten times or more. The chain links TRBV12-3 or TRBV12-4 to TRBJ1-1, with D tentatively TRBD1 (5 bases). Trimming pared 3 bases from V and 3 bases from J, leaving 14 bases between. This CDR3 contains 15 residues. Here the CDR3 DNA reads TGTGCCAGCAGTTTTGCGGGGGGAGGTGACACTGAAGCTTTCTTT. The encoded protein is CASSFAGGGDTEAFF.

The sample holds a few counts of this clonotype. The rearrangement links TRBV5-6 to TRBJ1-1; 7 bases are shared with TRBD1. The V and J ends lost 10 bases and 0 bases, in that order; junction bases with no gene match: 18. The germline V gene encodes CDR1 SGHDT and CDR2 YYEEEE. CDR3 length equals 17 residues. The CDR3 here is CAPPSRGQRSLNTEAFF. The CDR3 DNA follows: TGTGCCCCACCCAGCCGGGGACAGCGTAGCTTGAACACTGAAGCTTTCTTT.

The V call is TRBV7-2, the J call TRBJ2-5; TRBD1 or TRBD2 may be the D gene (5 bases each). V lost 5 bases and J 2 bases, leaving 15 bases between the germline ends. Germline V gene sequence: CDR1 SGHTA, CDR2 FQGNSA. This CDR3 is 15 amino acids long. In DNA, the CDR3 is TGTGCCAGCAGCCGGGGCCCCCTATATCAAGAGACCCAGTACTTC. Protein product: CASSRGPLYQETQYF.

This clonotype was seen many times. This chain uses TRBV27 with TRBJ1-1; perhaps TRBD1 as D (5 bases). CDR3 size: 13 residues. The V gene lost 2 bases and the J gene lost 5 bases, with 9 bases spanning the gap. Germline V gene sequence: CDR1 MNHEY, CDR2 SMNVEV (reference sequence). CDR3: CASSLQGITEAFF. CDR3 DNA: TGTGCCAGCAGTTTACAGGGTATTACTGAAGCTTTCTTT.

The chain links TRBV3-1 to TRBJ2-1; 15 nucleotides align to TRBD2. This CDR3 is built from 18 residues. V lost 1 base and J lost 4; bases outside the gene matches: 5. Per germline, CDR1 LGHDT and CDR2 YNNKEL (reference sequence). CDR3 amino acids: CASSQVLGTSGGYNEQFF. The CDR3 nucleotides are TGTGCCAGCAGCCAAGTTCTAGGGACTAGCGGGGGGTACAATGAGCAGTTCTTC.

The chain is built from TRBV4-3 and TRBJ2-7; D is undetermined. The germline V and J ends were trimmed by 1 base and 0 bases, with 7 bases remaining between them. From germline, CDR1 is LGHNA and CDR2 YSLEER. The CDR3 is 14 amino acids. The CDR3 loop is CASSQVVSSYEQYF. The CDR3 region has the DNA TGCGCCAGCAGCCAAGTTGTCAGCTCCTACGAGCAGTACTTC.

The chain joins TRBV6-5 to TRBJ2-2; D remains unclear. Trimming removed 3 bases from V and 0 bases from J, with 8 bases in between. Germline loops: CDR1 MNHEY, CDR2 SVGAGI. The CDR3 length is 15 residues. The chain's CDR3 is CASSYGGPNTGELFF. CDR3 in DNA: TGTGCCAGCAGTTATGGCGGTCCGAACACCGGGGAGCTGTTTTTT.

This chain joins TRBV28 and TRBJ2-7, with a possible D match to TRBD1 (6 bases). Trimming left V 8 bases short and J 5 bases short, with 16 bases between. The CDR3 loop spans 13 amino acids. Germline V gene lookup returns CDR1 MDHEN and CDR2 SYDVKM. The CDR3 here is CASGGWGLHEQYV. CDR3 nucleotides: TGTGCCAGCGGTGGTTGGGGGCTACACGAGCAGTACGTC.

This clonotype turned up a few times. CDR3 sequence reads: CASSPRGFLAKNIQYF. Written as DNA, the CDR3 is TGTGCCAGCAGTCCCCGAGGCTTCCTAGCCAAAAACATTCAGTACTTC. V gene TRBV12-3 or TRBV12-4 combines with J gene TRBJ2-4, with D unclear. V gave up 5 bases and J gave up 0 bases, with 14 bases separating them. The CDR3 runs 16 residues.

At least ten counts were recorded for this clonotype. The chain employs TRBV7-2 and TRBJ2-4, with a tentative D call TRBD2 (5 bases). With 3 bases removed from V and 1 base from J, the gap between germline ends came to 31 bases. Germline assignment: CDR1 SGHTA and CDR2 FQGNSA. The CDR3 consists of 22 residues. CDR3 DNA sequence: TGTGCCAGCAGCTTTCGAAATTATTGGGATGCCGAAGACTGGAGGGCCAAAAACATTCAGTACTTC. This translates into CASSFRNYWDAEDWRAKNIQYF.